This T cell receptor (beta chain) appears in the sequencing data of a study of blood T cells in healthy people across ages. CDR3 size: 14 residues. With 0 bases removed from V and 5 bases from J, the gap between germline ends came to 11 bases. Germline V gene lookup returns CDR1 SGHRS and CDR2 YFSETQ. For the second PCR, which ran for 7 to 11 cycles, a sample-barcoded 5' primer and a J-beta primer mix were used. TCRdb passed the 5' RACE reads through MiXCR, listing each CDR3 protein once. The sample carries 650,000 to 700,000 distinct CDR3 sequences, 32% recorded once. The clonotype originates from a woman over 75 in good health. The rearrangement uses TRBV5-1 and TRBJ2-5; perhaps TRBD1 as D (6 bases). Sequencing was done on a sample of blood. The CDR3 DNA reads TGCGCCAGCAGCTTGGCCACAGGGCTGGAGACCCAGTACTTC. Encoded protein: CASSLATGLETQYF.